The 14 T cell receptor beta chains below were found in one sample sequenced in a study of blood T cell repertoires in COVID-19. Sequencing was performed with immunoSEQ multiplex PCR; in TCRdb, only in-frame clones are kept and a portion is missing. The table records about 300,000 clones, 70% to 90% of them present only once. The sequencing sample was made of peripheral blood. The receptors originated from a man younger than 30 with active or convalescent COVID-19.

The gene calls are TRBV6-5 and TRBJ2-7, with 9 bases identical to TRBD2. The germline V gene encodes CDR1 MNHEY and CDR2 SVGAGI. J was trimmed by 0 bases and V by 4 bases; bases with no gene match: 1. The CDR3 totals 14 residues. The CDR3 DNA reads TGTGCCAGCAGTTTAGCGGGGGTCTCCTACGAGCAGTACTTC. Encoded protein: CASSLAGVSYEQYF.

The chain uses TRBV14 and TRBJ1-5; 9 bases align to TRBD1. CDR1 and CDR2 (germline): SGHDN, FVKESK. J lost 6 bases, V lost 2 bases, and 11 bases had no gene match. This CDR3 region has 17 residues. CDR3 DNA: TGTGCCAGCAGCCAACTTGGGGGACAGGGCTGTTTTCAGCCCCAGCATTTT. Protein product: CASSQLGGQGCFQPQHF.

J is TRBJ1-5 and V is TRBV2; D is possibly TRBD1 (6 bases). Germline lookup yields CDR1 SNHLY and CDR2 FYNNEI. The CDR3 is made up of 15 amino acids. Trimming left V 1 base short and J 6 bases short, with 13 bases between. CDR3 coding DNA: TGTGCCAGCAGTGAAGACCTAGGGGGATTTCAGCCCCAGCATTTT. It encodes CASSEDLGGFQPQHF. The whole variable domain, remainder taken from reference TRBV2 and TRBJ1-5, is EPEVTQTPSHQVTQMGQEVILRCVPISNHLYFYWYRQILGQKVEFLVSFYNNEISEKSEIFDDQFSVERPDGSNFTLKIRSTKLEDSAMYFCASSEDLGGFQPQHFGDGTRLSIL.

This clone was seen more than once but under ten times. The rearrangement uses TRBV7-2 and TRBJ1-1, with TRBD1 matching over 8 bases. After removal of 2 bases from V and 7 bases from J, the junction contained 3 bases not matched to a gene. CDR1 is SGHTA, CDR2 FQGNSA, per germline. This CDR3 spans 13 amino acids. CDR3 region: CASSLSGTGEAFF. The CDR3 DNA follows: TGTGCCAGCAGCTTAAGTGGGACAGGTGAAGCTTTCTTT.

V usage is TRBV5-1 and J usage is TRBJ1-4; TRBD1 matches at 7 bases. This CDR3 is built from 14 residues. The V segment lost 3 bases and the J segment 7 bases; nucleotides outside the gene matches: 6. Germline V gene sequence: CDR1 SGHRS, CDR2 YFSETQ. CDR3 DNA sequence: TGCGCCAGCAGCTCGACAGGGCCGGGTGAAAAACTGTTTTTT. This sequence encodes CASSSTGPGEKLFF.

Remarks on this clone: Distinct nucleotide sequences in the sample also encode this CDR3. This chain links TRBV19 with TRBJ1-1; no reliable D call. Per the germline V gene, CDR1 is LNHDA and CDR2 is SQIVND (reference sequence). The CDR3 covers 12 residues. V was pared by 5 bases and J by 2 bases, with 6 bases between. In DNA form, the CDR3 reads TGTGCCAGTAGTCTCCTTAACACTGAAGCTTTCTTT. Translating gives CASSLLNTEAFF.

V gene TRBV4-3 combines with J gene TRBJ2-5; D not resolved. CDR1 is LGHNA, CDR2 YSLEER, per germline. V was cut by 0 bases and J by 5 bases, with 13 bases left in between. This CDR3 is built from 15 residues. This CDR3 is CASSQDRRARETQYF. As DNA, the CDR3 is TGCGCCAGCAGCCAAGATCGTCGTGCTAGGGAGACCCAGTACTTC.

The chain employs TRBV2 and TRBJ2-7, with 9 bases that match TRBD1. This CDR3 contains 16 residues. CDR1 and CDR2 from the germline V gene are SNHLY and FYNNEI. V shed 2 bases, J shed 5 bases, and the junction held 10 bases outside the gene matches. The CDR3 spells CASSESGTGRLDEQYF. The CDR3 DNA reads TGTGCCAGCAGTGAATCGGGGACAGGGAGATTAGACGAGCAGTACTTC.

About this clone itself: The junction differs from germline at one of its ends, possibly a read error. V is TRBV6-6 and J is TRBJ2-7; 8 bases are a match to TRBD1. The germline V gene encodes CDR1 MNHNY and CDR2 SVGAGI (reference sequence). The CDR3 runs 13 residues. CDR3 in amino acids: CARRADRAYEQYF. For the CDR3, the DNA is TGTGCCCGCAGAGCGGACAGGGCCTACGAGCAGTACTTC.

This chain joins TRBV15 and TRBJ1-3; the match to TRBD1 covers 7 bases. Germline CDR1 reads LNHNV; CDR2 reads YYDKDF (reference sequence). This CDR3 comprises 15 residues. V trimming: 1 base; J trimming: 2 bases; junction bases outside the gene matches: 2. The chain's CDR3 is CATSRAQGAGNTIYF. For the CDR3, the DNA is TGTGCCACCAGCAGAGCCCAGGGGGCTGGAAACACCATATATTTT.

The V gene is TRBV7-8, the J gene TRBJ2-5, with 8 bases fitting TRBD1. The V gene end was trimmed by 0 bases and the J gene end by 5 bases; junction bases not matched to a gene: 2. From germline, CDR1 is SGHVS and CDR2 FQNEAQ. The CDR3 has 14 residues. The CDR3, as DNA: TGTGCCAGCAGCTTAGCGACAGGGGTCGAGACCCAGTACTTC. Translation: CASSLATGVETQYF.

This rearrangement joins TRBV29-1 to TRBJ1-1, with D unresolved. Between the trimmed V and J ends, which lost 3 bases and 0 bases, there was a span of 8 bases. Germline CDR1 and CDR2: SQVTM and ANQGSEA. There are 13 residues in the CDR3. CDR3 sequence (DNA): TGCAGCGTTGACAGAGGAATGAACACTGAAGCTTTCTTT. It yields the protein CSVDRGMNTEAFF.

The chain carries TRBV5-6 and TRBJ1-4; D gene unclear. Germline-derived CDR1 and CDR2 are SGHDT and YYEEEE. The V and J ends lost 6 bases and 4 bases respectively, with 13 bases between them. The CDR3 length is 14 residues. This CDR3 reads CASTYSGLNEKLFF. The CDR3 bases are TGTGCCAGCACCTACAGTGGTCTTAATGAAAAACTGTTTTTT.

V is TRBV6-2 or TRBV6-3 and J is TRBJ1-2; D gene uncertain. V was clipped by 6 bases and J by 10 bases, with 9 bases between them. This CDR3 has 10 residues. Germline V gene lookup returns CDR1 MNHEY and CDR2 SVGEGT. Here the CDR3 DNA reads TGTGCCAGCAGCAGCGGGGACTACACCTTC. Residues: CASSSGDYTF.